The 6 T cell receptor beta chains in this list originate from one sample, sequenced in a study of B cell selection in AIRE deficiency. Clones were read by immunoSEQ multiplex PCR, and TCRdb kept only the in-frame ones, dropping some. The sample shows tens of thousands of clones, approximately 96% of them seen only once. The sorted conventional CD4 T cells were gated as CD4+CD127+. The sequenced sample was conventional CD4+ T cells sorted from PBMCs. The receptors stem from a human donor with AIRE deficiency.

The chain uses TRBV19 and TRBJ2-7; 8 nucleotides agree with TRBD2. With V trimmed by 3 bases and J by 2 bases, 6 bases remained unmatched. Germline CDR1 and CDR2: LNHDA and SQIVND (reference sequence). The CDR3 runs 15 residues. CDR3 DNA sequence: TGTGCCAGTAGTATCAGCGGGAGAGCCCCCTACGAGCAGTACTTC. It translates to CASSISGRAPYEQYF. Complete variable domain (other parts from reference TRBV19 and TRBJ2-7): DGGITQSPKYLFRKEGQNVTLSCEQNLNHDAMYWYRQDPGQGLRLIYYSQIVNDFQKGDIAEGYSVSREKKESFPLTVTSAQKNPTAFYLCASSISGRAPYEQYFGPGTRLTVT.

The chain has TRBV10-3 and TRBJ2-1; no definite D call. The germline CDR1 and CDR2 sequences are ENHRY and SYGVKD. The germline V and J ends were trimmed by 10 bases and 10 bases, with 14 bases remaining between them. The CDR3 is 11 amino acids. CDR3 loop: CATAIRHEQFF. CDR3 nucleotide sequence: TGTGCCACCGCCATCCGCCACGAGCAGTTCTTC.

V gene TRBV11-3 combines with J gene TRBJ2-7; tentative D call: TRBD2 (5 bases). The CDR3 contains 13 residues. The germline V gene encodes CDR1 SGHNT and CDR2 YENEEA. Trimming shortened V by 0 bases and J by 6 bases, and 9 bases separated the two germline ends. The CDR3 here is CASSLDLASEQYF. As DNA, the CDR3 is TGTGCCAGCAGCTTAGACCTAGCTAGCGAGCAGTACTTC.

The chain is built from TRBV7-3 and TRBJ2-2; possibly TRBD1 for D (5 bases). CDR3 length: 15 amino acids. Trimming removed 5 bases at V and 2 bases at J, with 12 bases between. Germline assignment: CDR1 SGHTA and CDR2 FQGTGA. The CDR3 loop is CASSRQSVNTGELFF. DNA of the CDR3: TGTGCCAGCAGCCGACAGTCCGTAAACACCGGGGAGCTGTTTTTT.

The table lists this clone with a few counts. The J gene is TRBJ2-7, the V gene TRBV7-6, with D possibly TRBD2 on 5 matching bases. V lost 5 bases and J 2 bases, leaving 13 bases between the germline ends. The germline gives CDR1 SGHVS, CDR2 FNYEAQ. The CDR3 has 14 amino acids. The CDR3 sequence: CASSREGSTYEQYF. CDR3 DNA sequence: TGTGCCAGCAGCCGTGAGGGTTCCACCTACGAGCAGTACTTC.

The CDR3 loop reads CALPWDRYLYF. DNA for the CDR3: TGTGCCTTGCCGTGGGACCGATACTTGTACTTC. The chain is built from TRBV30 and TRBJ2-7; D is perhaps TRBD1 or TRBD2 (5 bases each). Trimming left V 7 bases short and J 12 bases short, with 19 bases between. Germline loops: CDR1 GTSNPN, CDR2 SVGIG (reference sequence). This CDR3 is 11 amino acids long.